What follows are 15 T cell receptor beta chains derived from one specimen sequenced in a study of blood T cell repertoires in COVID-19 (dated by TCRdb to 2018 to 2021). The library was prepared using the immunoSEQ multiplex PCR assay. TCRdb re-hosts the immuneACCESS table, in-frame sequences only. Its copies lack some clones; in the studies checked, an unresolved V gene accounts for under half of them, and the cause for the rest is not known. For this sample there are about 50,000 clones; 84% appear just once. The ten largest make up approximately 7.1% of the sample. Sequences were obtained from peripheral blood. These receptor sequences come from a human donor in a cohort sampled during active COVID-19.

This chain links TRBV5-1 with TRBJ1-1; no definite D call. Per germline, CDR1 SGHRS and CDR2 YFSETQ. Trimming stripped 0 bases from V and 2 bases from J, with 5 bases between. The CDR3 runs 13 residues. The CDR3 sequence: CASSLALNTEAFF. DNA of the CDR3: TGCGCCAGCAGCTTGGCCTTAAACACTGAAGCTTTCTTT.

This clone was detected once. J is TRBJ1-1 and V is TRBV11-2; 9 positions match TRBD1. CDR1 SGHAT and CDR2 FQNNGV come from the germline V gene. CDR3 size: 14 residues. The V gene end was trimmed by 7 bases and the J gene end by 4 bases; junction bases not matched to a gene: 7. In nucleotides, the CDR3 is TGTGCCAGCAACAACAGGGGGCTTAGCACTGAAGCTTTCTTT. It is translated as CASNNRGLSTEAFF. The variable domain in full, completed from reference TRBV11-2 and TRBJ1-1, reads EAGVAQSPRYKIIEKRQSVAFWCNPISGHATLYWYQQILGQGPKLLIQFQNNGVVDDSQLPKDRFSAERLKGVDSTLKIQPAKLEDSAVYLCASNNRGLSTEAFFGQGTRLTVV.

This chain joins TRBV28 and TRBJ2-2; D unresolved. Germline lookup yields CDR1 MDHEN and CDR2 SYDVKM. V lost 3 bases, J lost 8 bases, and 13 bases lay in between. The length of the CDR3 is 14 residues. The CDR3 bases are TGTGCCAGCAGTTTCGAGATAACCGTAGGGGAGCTGTTTTTT. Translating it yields CASSFEITVGELFF.

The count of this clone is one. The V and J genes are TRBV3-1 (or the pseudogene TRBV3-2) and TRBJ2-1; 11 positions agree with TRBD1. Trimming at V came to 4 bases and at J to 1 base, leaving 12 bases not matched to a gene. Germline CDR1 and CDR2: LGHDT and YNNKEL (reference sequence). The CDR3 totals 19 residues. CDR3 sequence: CASSRRTGGSSGSYNEQFF. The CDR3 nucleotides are TGTGCCAGCAGCCGGCGGACAGGGGGCTCGTCCGGGTCCTACAATGAGCAGTTCTTC.

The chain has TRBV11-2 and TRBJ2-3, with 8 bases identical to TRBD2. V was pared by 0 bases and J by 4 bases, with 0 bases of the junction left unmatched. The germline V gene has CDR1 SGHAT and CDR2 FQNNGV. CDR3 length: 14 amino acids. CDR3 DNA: TGTGCCAGCAGCTTAGAACTAGCGGCAGATACGCAGTATTTT. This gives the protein CASSLELAADTQYF. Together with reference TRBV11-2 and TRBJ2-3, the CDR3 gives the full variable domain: EAGVAQSPRYKIIEKRQSVAFWCNPISGHATLYWYQQILGQGPKLLIQFQNNGVVDDSQLPKDRFSAERLKGVDSTLKIQPAKLEDSAVYLCASSLELAADTQYFGPGTRLTVL.

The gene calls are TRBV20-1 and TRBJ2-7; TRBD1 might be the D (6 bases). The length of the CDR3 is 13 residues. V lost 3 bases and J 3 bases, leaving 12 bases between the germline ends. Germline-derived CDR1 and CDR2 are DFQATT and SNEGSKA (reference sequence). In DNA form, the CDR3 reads TGCAGTGCTAGTAGGGGGAATCTCTACGAGCAGTACTTC. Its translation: CSASRGNLYEQYF.

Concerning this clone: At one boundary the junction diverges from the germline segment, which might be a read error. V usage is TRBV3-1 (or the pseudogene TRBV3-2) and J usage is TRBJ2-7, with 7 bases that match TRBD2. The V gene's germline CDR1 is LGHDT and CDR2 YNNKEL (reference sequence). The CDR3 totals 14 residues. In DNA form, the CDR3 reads TGTGCCAGCAGCCAACTAGCGGCGGCCTACGAGCACCACTTC. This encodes CASSQLAAAYEHHF.

CDR3 sequence reads: CASSPGTGDNSPLHF. The CDR3 DNA reads TGTGCCAGCAGTCCCGGGACAGGAGATAATTCACCCCTCCACTTT. The chain recombines TRBV11-3 with TRBJ1-6; 8 nucleotides agree with TRBD1. Germline assignment: CDR1 SGHNT and CDR2 YENEEA. The CDR3 sequence is 15 residues long. Losses at the gene ends were 6 bases for V and 5 bases for J; bases not matched to a gene: 6.

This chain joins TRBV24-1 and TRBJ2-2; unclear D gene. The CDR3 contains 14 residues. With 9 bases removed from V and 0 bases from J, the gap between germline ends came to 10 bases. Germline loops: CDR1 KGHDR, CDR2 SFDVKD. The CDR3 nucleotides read TGTGCCACCTTGGGCACTTCGAACACCGGGGAGCTGTTTTTT. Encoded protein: CATLGTSNTGELFF.

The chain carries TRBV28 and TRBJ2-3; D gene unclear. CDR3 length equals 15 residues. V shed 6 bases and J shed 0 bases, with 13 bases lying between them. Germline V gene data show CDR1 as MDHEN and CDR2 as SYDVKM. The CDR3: CASRPAAPSTDTQYF. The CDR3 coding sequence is TGTGCCAGCAGGCCGGCGGCTCCCAGCACAGATACGCAGTATTTT.

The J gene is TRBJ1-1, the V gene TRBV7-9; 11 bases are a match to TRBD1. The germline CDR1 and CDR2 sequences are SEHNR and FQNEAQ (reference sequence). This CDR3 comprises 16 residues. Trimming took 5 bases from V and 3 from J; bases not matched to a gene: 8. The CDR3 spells CASSVDPGQGDTEAFF. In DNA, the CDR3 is TGTGCCAGCAGCGTAGATCCGGGACAGGGGGACACTGAAGCTTTCTTT.

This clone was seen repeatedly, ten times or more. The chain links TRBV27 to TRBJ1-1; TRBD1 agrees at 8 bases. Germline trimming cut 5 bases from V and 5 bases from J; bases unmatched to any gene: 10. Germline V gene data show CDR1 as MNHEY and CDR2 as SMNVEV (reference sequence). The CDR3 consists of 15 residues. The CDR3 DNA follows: TGTGCCAGCAGTATCCGACAGGGGTTGAGTACTGAAGCTTTCTTT. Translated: CASSIRQGLSTEAFF.

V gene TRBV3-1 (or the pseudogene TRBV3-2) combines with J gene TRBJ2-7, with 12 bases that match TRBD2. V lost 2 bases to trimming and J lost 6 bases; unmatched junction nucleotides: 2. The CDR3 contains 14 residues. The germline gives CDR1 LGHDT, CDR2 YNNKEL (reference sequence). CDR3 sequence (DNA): TGTGCCAGCAGCCAACTAGCGGGAGGGGGCGAGCAGTACTTC. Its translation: CASSQLAGGGEQYF.

For the CDR3, the DNA is TGTGCTTCGACGGAGAGAGGAGAGACCCAGTACTTC. It translates to CASTERGETQYF. The chain recombines TRBV2 with TRBJ2-5, with no clear D. Looked up from germline, CDR1 is SNHLY and CDR2 is FYNNEI. The CDR3 covers 12 residues.

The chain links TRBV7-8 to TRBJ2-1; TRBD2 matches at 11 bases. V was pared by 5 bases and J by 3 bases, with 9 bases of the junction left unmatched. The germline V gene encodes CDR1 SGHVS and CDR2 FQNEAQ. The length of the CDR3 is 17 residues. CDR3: CASSPKGLAGFYNEQFF. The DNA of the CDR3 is TGTGCCAGCAGCCCGAAAGGACTAGCGGGTTTCTACAATGAGCAGTTCTTC.